The T cell receptor (beta chain) described here comes from a study of shared clonotypes between healthy human individuals. The repertoire was sequenced with immunoSEQ multiplex PCR; TCRdb's copy has only in-frame clones and lacks some. The sample holds around 600,000 clones, about 98% seen once. CD8 cells regarded as naive lacked CD45RO, were positively chosen for CCR7, and omitted terminally differentiated effector memory CD45RA+ cells. This CDR3 region has 17 residues. Trimming cost V 3 bases and J 7 bases; bases outside gene matches: 15. Germline loops: CDR1 SGHVS, CDR2 FQNEAQ. The chain combines TRBV7-8 with TRBJ2-3; the match to TRBD2 covers 8 bases. Sequenced: naive CD8+ T cells sorted from blood. This clonotype was obtained from a man aged 25 to 45 in good health. Here the CDR3 reads CASSFRASGGTANTQYF. The CDR3 DNA follows: TGTGCCAGCAGCTTTCGAGCGAGCGGGGGTACAGCCAATACGCAGTATTTT.